A selection of T cell receptor beta chains follows, all from one sample in a study of human T cells and chemical hapten exposure. One entry per CDR3 protein results from TCRdb running MiXCR on the RACE reads. The table lists just over 350,000 distinct CDR3 sequences, over 6% of them singletons. The sample consisted of whole blood, taken in connection with sensitization to the hapten diphenylcyclopropenone (DPC). The receptors derive from a woman aged 18 to 35 with alopecia areata. Some clones in this sample may be carry-over from other donors' samples. CDR3s include the opening cysteine and the closing phenylalanine or tryptophan. D genes are given only for firm matches. Where a row states a size, it is once, few, many or the class of an expanded clone; other rows omit it.

>.|.|TRBV6-5|TRBJ2-3
TGTGCCAGCAGTTACTCGAGAGGGGAAGATACGCAGTATTTT
CASSYSRGEDTQYF
>many|.|TRBV28|TRBJ1-1
TGTGCCAGCAGTCCAGGGTTCTCCGCCACTGAAGCTTTCTTT
CASSPGFSATEAFF
>.|.|TRBV6-5|TRBJ1-3
TGTGCCAGCAGTTACTCATTACAGTTCTCTGGAAACACCATATATTTT
CASSYSLQFSGNTIYF
>.|.|TRBV7-8|TRBJ1-1
TGTGCCAGCAGCTTAGTCCAGGTCCGAGGTGAAGCTTTCTTT
CASSLVQVRGEAFF
>many|TRBD1|TRBV18|TRBJ1-3
TGTGCCAGCTCACTAATGACAGGGGGCTCTGGAAACACCATATATTTT
CASSLMTGGSGNTIYF
>many|.|TRBV7-9|TRBJ2-7
TGTGCCAGCAGCTACGGGCGCGAGCAGTACTTC
CASSYGREQYF
>.|.|TRBV4-3|TRBJ2-1
TGCGCCAGCAGCCAAGATACGGGGTTTGATTACAATGAGCAGTTCTTC
CASSQDTGFDYNEQFF
>few|.|TRBV6-5|TRBJ1-5
TGTGCCAGCAGTTACCAGACGGGAAGTCAGCCCCAGCATTTT
CASSYQTGSQPQHF
>few|.|TRBV12-3/TRBV12-4|TRBJ1-5
TGTGCCAGCAGTACCGGACACGTTAGCAATCAGCCCCAGCATTTT
CASSTGHVSNQPQHF
>few|.|TRBV6-6|TRBJ1-3
TGTGCCAGCAGTTACATGAAGACCGAAAACACCATATATTTT
CASSYMKTENTIYF
>.|.|TRBV6-1|TRBJ2-3
TGTGCCAGCAGTGCTTTGGAGCTTATCCTGTCTAGCACAGATACGCAGTATTTT
CASSALELILSSTDTQYF
>.|.|TRBV10-3|TRBJ1-3
TGTGCCATCAGTGCCCATACCGGGGGAGGAGGAAACACCATATATTTT
CAISAHTGGGGNTIYF
>few|.|TRBV2|TRBJ2-7
TGTGCCAGCCGGTCGGTTGGGGGCATCAGACGGCAGTACTTC
CASRSVGGIRRQYF
>.|.|TRBV6-2/TRBV6-3|TRBJ2-3
TGTGCCAGCAGTTCCCCCTCGGGGGCGCAGTATTTT
CASSSPSGAQYF
>.|.|TRBV7-9|TRBJ2-3
TGTGCCAGCAGGACGGGGGAGGATACGCAGTATTTT
CASRTGEDTQYF
>.|TRBD2|TRBV29-1|TRBJ2-2
TGCAGCGTGACGGGTCCAGCGGGGGAAGGAGGGGAGCTGTTTTTT
CSVTGPAGEGGELFF
>few|.|TRBV7-9|TRBJ2-7
TGTGCCAGCAGCTTACCGAGGCGGGGCGAGCAGTACTTC
CASSLPRRGEQYF
>.|.|TRBV28|TRBJ1-2
TGTGCCAGCAGTTGGGCGCCGGTCGCTGGTGGCTACACCTTC
CASSWAPVAGGYTF
>few|.|TRBV6-2/TRBV6-3|TRBJ1-5
TGTGCCAGCACCTTCTCCGGACGTAACAATCAGCCCCAGCATTTT
CASTFSGRNNQPQHF
>few|.|TRBV3-1|TRBJ2-1
TGTGCCAGCAGCGTAGGAAGCGTCGATGAGCAGTTCTTC
CASSVGSVDEQFF
>.|.|TRBV19|TRBJ2-7
TGTGCCAGTAGTATTCTTGACGAGCAGTACTTC
CASSILDEQYF
>few|TRBD1|TRBV7-2|TRBJ2-3
TGTGCCAGCAGCTTAGCTTTCTTGGGACAGGGCCCAGATACGCAGTATTTT
CASSLAFLGQGPDTQYF
>many|.|TRBV7-8|TRBJ1-6
TGTGCCAGCAGCCCCTGGACAGTTGAAGATTCACCCCTCCACTTT
CASSPWTVEDSPLHF
>few|.|TRBV12-3/TRBV12-4|TRBJ1-2
TGTGCCAGCAGTTTAAGTCGTAGAGGGGATGGCTACACCTTC
CASSLSRRGDGYTF
>few|.|TRBV6-5|TRBJ2-7
TGTGCCAGCAAGTCCAGCATCTCCTACGAGCAGTACTTC
CASKSSISYEQYF
>few|.|TRBV4-3|TRBJ2-1
TGCGCCAGCAGCCAAGACCTCACCGGGGGCCGCTACAATGAGCAGTTCTTC
CASSQDLTGGRYNEQFF
>.|.|TRBV20-1|TRBJ2-1
TGCAGTGCTTACAGGGACTCCTACAATGAGCAGTTCTTC
CSAYRDSYNEQFF
>.|TRBD1|TRBV20-1|TRBJ2-5
TGCAGTGCTAGATCGGACAGGGGTGTGGAGACCCAGTACTTC
CSARSDRGVETQYF
>few|.|TRBV2|TRBJ2-7
TGTGCCAGCAGGACTTCAGGGGCCCGAAGCTCCTACGAGCAGTACTTC
CASRTSGARSSYEQYF
>.|.|TRBV3-1|TRBJ1-4
TGTGCCAGCAGCCAAGGACTAAGGGCAGACACAACTAATGAAAAACTGTTTTTT
CASSQGLRADTTNEKLFF
>few|TRBD2|TRBV10-3|TRBJ2-7
TGTGCCATCAGTCTCCGGACTAGCGGGGAGTCGGGGCAGTACTTC
CAISLRTSGESGQYF
>many|.|TRBV24-1|TRBJ2-1
TGTGCCACCAGTGACCGGAAGAGGGGTTCCTACAATGAGCAGTTCTTC
CATSDRKRGSYNEQFF
>few|.|TRBV12-3/TRBV12-4|TRBJ1-5
TGTGCCAGCAGTGTGTCAGGGTCAGGACAGCCCCAGCATTTT
CASSVSGSGQPQHF
>many|.|TRBV6-2/TRBV6-3|TRBJ1-1
TGTGCCAGCAGTTACTTTGGGCTGAACACTGAAGCTTTCTTT
CASSYFGLNTEAFF
>many|.|TRBV5-6|TRBJ2-5
TGTGCCAGCAGTTCCCGAGGAGGTCAAGAGACCCAGTACTTC
CASSSRGGQETQYF
>.|TRBD1|TRBV4-2|TRBJ1-5
TGTGCCAGCAGCCAGGACTACTCACGCGTTGGACAGGGGTTGAATCAGCCCCAGCATTTT
CASSQDYSRVGQGLNQPQHF
>many|TRBD1|TRBV7-2|TRBJ1-1
TGTGCCAGCAGGGACAGGGGCACGACTGAAGCTTTCTTT
CASRDRGTTEAFF
>.|TRBD2|TRBV12-3/TRBV12-4|TRBJ2-3
TGTGCCAGCGAGGTAGCGGGGGTCACAGATACGCAGTATTTT
CASEVAGVTDTQYF
>few|.|TRBV4-3|TRBJ1-1
TGCGCCAGCAGCCAAGGGCGGACCCTGAACACTGAAGCTTTCTTT
CASSQGRTLNTEAFF
>many|.|TRBV5-1|TRBJ1-1
TGCGCCAGCAGCTTGCAAGGGACTGAAGCTTTCTTT
CASSLQGTEAFF
>few|TRBD1|TRBV20-1|TRBJ1-2
TGCAGTGCAAGAGCCGGGACAGGCTATGGCTACACCTTC
CSARAGTGYGYTF
>.|.|TRBV7-9|TRBJ2-4
TGTGCCAGCAGCCAGACACAGGGAGCCAAAAACATTCAGTACTTC
CASSQTQGAKNIQYF
>.|.|TRBV6-1|TRBJ2-3
TGTGCCAGCAGCGGGAGCGGCTCTAGCACAGATACGCAGTATTTT
CASSGSGSSTDTQYF
>few|TRBD1|TRBV24-1|TRBJ1-4
TGTGCCACCAGTGACCACGGACAGGGGGCGGGTGAAAAACTGTTTTTT
CATSDHGQGAGEKLFF
>.|.|TRBV6-1|TRBJ2-7
TGTGCCAGCAGTGAAGTAGGGGGCGAGCAGTACTTC
CASSEVGGEQYF
>few|TRBD2|TRBV10-3|TRBJ2-7
TGTGCCATCAGCCGGACTAGCGGATACCCCAAAGCATCCTACGAGCAGTACTTC
CAISRTSGYPKASYEQYF
>.|TRBD1|TRBV6-5|TRBJ1-2
TGTGCCAGCAGTTACTCGATACCACGGGACAGGGGGCAAATCTATGGCTACACCTTC
CASSYSIPRDRGQIYGYTF
>few|.|TRBV2|TRBJ1-2
TGTGCCAGCAGTGCCCGACAGTCTGGCTACACCTTC
CASSARQSGYTF
>.|.|TRBV7-8|TRBJ2-4
TGTGCCAGCAGCTTACAGGGCTGGACAGCCTCCGCAACGCTAGCCAAAAACATTCAGTACTTC
CASSLQGWTASATLAKNIQYF
>.|.|TRBV29-1|TRBJ2-6
TGCAGCGTTGATGGTGTCTCTGGGGCCAACGTCCTGACTTTC
CSVDGVSGANVLTF
>many|.|TRBV19|TRBJ1-6
TGTGCCAGTAAAGTTGGAAGGACTGAGGGTTCACCCCTCCACTTT
CASKVGRTEGSPLHF
>few|.|TRBV4-3|TRBJ1-1
TGCGCCAGCAGCCAAGAACCGGGCTACACTGAAGCTTTCTTT
CASSQEPGYTEAFF
>.|.|TRBV7-3|TRBJ2-2
TGTGCCAGCAGCCCGGGGAGCCCGAAGACCGGGGAGCTGTTTTTT
CASSPGSPKTGELFF
>many|.|TRBV12-3/TRBV12-4|TRBJ1-1
TGTGCCAGCAGGCCGACGCCGGGGCACAGTGAAGCTTTCTTT
CASRPTPGHSEAFF
>many|.|TRBV4-2|TRBJ1-4
TGTGCCAGCAGCCCGCCCGGGACTTCTGAAAAACTGTTTTTT
CASSPPGTSEKLFF